The 29 T cell receptor beta chains given below trace back to one sample, sequenced in a study of OX40 agonist ivuxolimab in advanced cancers. Using immunoSEQ multiplex PCR, the repertoire was profiled, and TCRdb retains in-frame clones only, with some absent. The sample carries around 76,000 clones, about 94% recorded once. The sequencing used CD4+ or CD8+ T cells sorted from blood, collected in a trial of the OX40 agonist ivuxolimab. Receptors originate from an adult with an advanced solid tumor such as melanoma, head and neck, liver or kidney cancer.

J is TRBJ2-3 and V is TRBV13; 8 bases map to TRBD2. The trim removed 3 bases at V and 5 bases at J, leaving 10 bases unmatched. There are 16 residues in the CDR3. The germline gives CDR1 PRHDT, CDR2 FYEKMQ (reference sequence). For the CDR3, the DNA is TGTGCCAGCAGCTTCCCGGGACTAGGCCCGGAAGATACGCAGTATTTT. Its protein is CASSFPGLGPEDTQYF.

V usage is TRBV27 and J usage is TRBJ2-3, with 8 bases lining up with TRBD1. Germline CDR1 MNHEY, CDR2 SMNVEV (reference sequence). Germline trimming cut 6 bases from V and 8 bases from J; bases unmatched to any gene: 7. This CDR3 contains 13 residues. The CDR3 sequence is CASRTGATTTQYF. The CDR3 DNA reads TGTGCCAGCAGGACAGGGGCCACTACTACGCAGTATTTT.

This rearrangement joins TRBV7-9 to TRBJ2-7, with 9 bases that match TRBD2. The CDR3 runs to 16 residues. Trimming took 5 bases from V and 1 from J; bases not matched to a gene: 9. In germline, CDR1 is SEHNR, CDR2 FQNEAQ (reference sequence). The CDR3 region has the DNA TGTGCCAGCAGCCAAGAGCACGCGGGAGGGTCCTACGAGCAGTACTTC. As protein: CASSQEHAGGSYEQYF. Looking up the rest from reference TRBV7-9 and TRBJ2-7 gives the full variable domain: DTGVSQNPRHKITKRGQNVTFRCDPISEHNRLYWYRQTLGQGPEFLTYFQNEAQLEKSRLLSDRFSAERPKGSFSTLEIQRTEQGDSAMYLCASSQEHAGGSYEQYFGPGTRLTVT.

V is TRBV19 and J is TRBJ2-1; TRBD2 matches at 11 bases. Losses at the gene ends were 4 bases for V and 8 bases for J; bases not matched to a gene: 7. In germline, CDR1 is LNHDA, CDR2 SQIVND (reference sequence). This CDR3 is built from 15 residues. CDR3 coding DNA: TGTGCCAGTAGTACCCGGGGTAGCGGGGGGGATGAGCAGTTCTTC. It is translated as CASSTRGSGGDEQFF.

The V gene is TRBV5-8, the J gene TRBJ2-5, with 7 bases aligning to TRBD1. After removal of 3 bases from V and 1 base from J, the junction contained 6 bases not matched to a gene. This CDR3 is built from 15 residues. Germline V gives CDR1 SGHTS, CDR2 YDEGEE. CDR3 loop: CASSWGQSGQETQYF. The CDR3, as DNA: TGTGCCAGCAGCTGGGGACAGTCCGGCCAAGAGACCCAGTACTTC. The full variable domain, in which reference TRBV5-8 and TRBJ2-5 provide the parts outside the CDR3, is EAGVTQSPTHLIKTRGQQATLRCSPISGHTSVYWYQQALGLGLQFLLWYDEGEERNRGNFPPRFSGRQFPNYSSELNVNALELEDSALYLCASSWGQSGQETQYFGPGTRLLVL.

V usage is TRBV21-1 and J usage is TRBJ2-3; no DNA check was done on the table's D call, TRBD1. TRBV21-1 is annotated as a pseudogene. The CDR3 is 18 amino acids. The CDR3 loop reads CASSPSQVKTACTDTQYF. The CDR3 region has the DNA TGTGCCAGCAGCCCAAGTCAGGTAAAGACGGCCTGCACAGATACGCAGTATTTT.

V and J are TRBV14 and TRBJ2-5; no clear D. CDR3 length: 12 amino acids. Trimming removed 0 bases at V and 1 base at J, with 0 bases between. Germline V gives CDR1 SGHDN, CDR2 FVKESK. CDR3 residues: CASSQDQETQYF. CDR3 DNA: TGTGCCAGCAGCCAAGACCAAGAGACCCAGTACTTC.

The rearrangement joins TRBV11-2 to TRBJ1-4; D gene ambiguous. The germline V gene encodes CDR1 SGHAT and CDR2 FQNNGV. Trimming stripped 0 bases from V and 4 bases from J, with 9 bases between. The CDR3 runs 15 residues. CDR3 region: CASSLDAGFNEKLFF. CDR3 DNA sequence: TGTGCCAGCAGCTTAGATGCGGGGTTTAATGAAAAACTGTTTTTT.

The V gene is TRBV9, the J gene TRBJ1-5; D might be TRBD1 (5 bases). The CDR3 extends over 17 amino acids. Germline V gives CDR1 SGDLS, CDR2 YYNGEE. The germline V and J ends were trimmed by 3 bases and 0 bases, with 16 bases remaining between them. The CDR3 DNA follows: TGTGCCAGCAGCGCAAACTCCAGGGACCATAGCAATCAGCCCCAGCATTTT. This encodes CASSANSRDHSNQPQHF.

The chain uses TRBV7-2 and TRBJ1-4; TRBD1 is a possible D gene (5 bases). V was trimmed by 5 bases and J by 2 bases, leaving 12 bases between them. The CDR3 is 15 residues long. The germline V gene encodes CDR1 SGHTA and CDR2 FQGNSA. DNA of the CDR3: TGTGCCAGCAGCCACGTGGGGGTCACTAATGAAAAACTGTTTTTT. Residues: CASSHVGVTNEKLFF.

The chain links TRBV19 to TRBJ2-7; TRBD2 aligns across 9 bases. V was pared by 3 bases and J by 0 bases, with 3 bases of the junction left unmatched. CDR3 length: 15 amino acids. Germline V gene sequence: CDR1 LNHDA, CDR2 SQIVND (reference sequence). CDR3 amino acids: CASSIFSGGSYEQYF. DNA of the CDR3: TGTGCCAGTAGTATCTTTAGCGGGGGCTCCTACGAGCAGTACTTC.

The V and J genes are TRBV19 and TRBJ2-2; tentatively, D is TRBD2 (5 bases). Germline CDR1 reads LNHDA; CDR2 reads SQIVND (reference sequence). Trimming shortened V by 1 base and J by 11 bases, and 8 bases separated the two germline ends. The CDR3 runs 12 residues. CDR3 sequence: CASSIGRLELFF. The CDR3 DNA reads TGTGCCAGTAGTATAGGACGACTAGAGCTGTTTTTT.

This chain connects TRBV11-2 to TRBJ2-3; D is unresolved. V lost 1 base to trimming and J lost 2 bases, with 10 bases between them. The CDR3 covers 15 residues. Per germline, CDR1 SGHAT and CDR2 FQNNGV. CDR3 residues: CASSLAGSFTDTQYF. In DNA, the CDR3 is TGTGCCAGCAGCTTAGCCGGCAGCTTCACAGATACGCAGTATTTT.

This clone appeared once. The chain couples TRBV18 to TRBJ2-3; 9 bases agree with TRBD2. V shed 3 bases and J 0 bases; nucleotides not matched to a gene: 13. From germline, CDR1 is KGHSH and CDR2 LQKENI. This CDR3 contains 19 residues. CDR3 sequence (DNA): TGTGCCAGCTCACCCGACAGCGGGGGGCCGTATATTAGCACAGATACGCAGTATTTT. Encoded protein: CASSPDSGGPYISTDTQYF.

The CDR3 DNA reads as TGTGCCAGCAGTTATGGCCCTAATCAGCCCCAGCATTTT. Translation gives CASSYGPNQPQHF. This chain joins TRBV6-5 and TRBJ1-5; D ambiguous. The CDR3 runs 13 residues. Per germline, CDR1 MNHEY and CDR2 SVGAGI. Trimming took off 3 bases at V and 4 bases at J, with 7 bases between the two ends.

CDR3 DNA: TGTGCCAGCAGCTTCGGGTTCGGCAGCTCCTACGAGCAGTACTTC. This gives the protein CASSFGFGSSYEQYF. The rearrangement uses TRBV5-4 and TRBJ2-7; the D is unclear. Germline V gene data show CDR1 as SGHNT and CDR2 as YYREEE (reference sequence). This CDR3 contains 15 residues. The germline V and J ends were trimmed by 2 bases and 0 bases, with 12 bases remaining between them.

CDR3 sequence (DNA): TGTGCCACCACCGACAGGGCAAGGGTGAACACTGAAGCTTTCTTT. Protein product: CATTDRARVNTEAFF. This chain links TRBV15 with TRBJ1-1; 7 bases are shared with TRBD1. Trimming at V came to 7 bases and at J to 0 bases, leaving 8 bases not matched to a gene. Germline CDR1 reads LNHNV; CDR2 reads YYDKDF (reference sequence). This CDR3 contains 15 residues.

This chain connects TRBV11-2 to TRBJ1-2; D call uncertain. Trimming removed 8 bases at V and 2 bases at J, with 24 bases between. CDR3 size: 17 residues. The V gene's germline CDR1 is SGHAT and CDR2 FQNNGV. The CDR3, as DNA: TGTGCCAGCCTCGGCGCCGAGGGCCAAGGTAACAACTATGGCTACACCTTC. Translated: CASLGAEGQGNNYGYTF.

This clone was detected only once. The chain uses TRBV4-1 and TRBJ2-7; 11 nucleotides agree with TRBD1. This CDR3 has 14 residues. Germline lookup yields CDR1 MGHRA and CDR2 YSYEKL. The V and J ends lost 4 bases and 5 bases, in that order; junction bases with no gene match: 4. CDR3 coding DNA: TGCGCCAGCAGCCCCGGACAGGGGGCAAACGAGCAGTACTTC. Its translation is CASSPGQGANEQYF.

The chain carries TRBV5-5 and TRBJ1-4; maybe TRBD1 (5 bases). V was cut by 0 bases and J by 5 bases, with 14 bases left in between. CDR1 is SGHKS and CDR2 is YYEKEE in the germline V gene (reference sequence). CDR3 length: 16 residues. DNA for the CDR3: TGTGCCAGCAGCTTGGGGGTGCAGGGACTGAATGAAAAACTGTTTTTT. Translated, it gives CASSLGVQGLNEKLFF.

The chain carries TRBV4-3 and TRBJ2-7; 7 bases agree with TRBD2. The germline V gene encodes CDR1 LGHNA and CDR2 YSLEER. CDR3 length: 12 residues. The J segment lost 12 bases and the V segment lost 0 bases, leaving 5 bases of the junction unmatched. CDR3 coding DNA: TGCGCCAGCAGCCAAGATGGGAGGGAAATGTACTTC. Amino acid sequence: CASSQDGREMYF.

The gene calls are TRBV15 and TRBJ1-2, with 11 nucleotides matching TRBD1. The germline V gene encodes CDR1 LNHNV and CDR2 YYDKDF (reference sequence). V was pared by 2 bases and J by 2 bases, with 7 bases of the junction left unmatched. The CDR3 extends over 17 amino acids. This CDR3 reads CATSRPGTGGANYGYTF. DNA of the CDR3: TGTGCCACCAGCAGACCCGGGACAGGGGGAGCCAACTATGGCTACACCTTC.

This clone has just one count. This chain connects TRBV29-1 to TRBJ1-2; D remains unclear. Trimming left V 3 bases short and J 0 bases short, with 8 bases between. CDR1 and CDR2 from the germline V gene are SQVTM and ANQGSEA. The CDR3 consists of 13 residues. In DNA, the CDR3 is TGCAGCGTTGACAGGCAAGCTAACTATGGCTACACCTTC. Amino acid sequence: CSVDRQANYGYTF.

This rearrangement joins TRBV29-1 to TRBJ2-7; D is perhaps TRBD1 (6 bases). In germline, CDR1 is SQVTM, CDR2 ANQGSEA. V was pared by 4 bases and J by 0 bases, with 13 bases between. The CDR3 extends over 14 amino acids. CDR3 loop: CSVGGRGTSYEQYF. The CDR3 DNA is TGCAGCGTTGGGGGTAGGGGGACCTCCTACGAGCAGTACTTC.

V and J are TRBV15 and TRBJ2-1; possible D gene TRBD2, 5 bases. The CDR3 consists of 12 residues. Germline V gene data show CDR1 as LNHNV and CDR2 as YYDKDF (reference sequence). V was trimmed by 0 bases and J by 8 bases, leaving 5 bases between them. This CDR3 is CATSREGDEQFF. The CDR3 DNA follows: TGTGCCACCAGCAGAGAGGGAGATGAGCAGTTCTTC.

The chain couples TRBV7-9 to TRBJ2-7; 15 positions agree with TRBD2. Trimming removed 5 bases from V and 3 bases from J; junction bases left unmatched: 8. Germline-derived CDR1 and CDR2 are SEHNR and FQNEAQ (reference sequence). The CDR3 is 17 amino acids. The CDR3 is CASSRWTSGGAYYEQYF. CDR3 nucleotides: TGTGCCAGCAGCCGTTGGACTAGCGGGGGGGCCTACTACGAGCAGTACTTC.

DNA for the CDR3: TGTGCCAGCAGGACGGGGAACTCCTACGAGCAGTACTTC. Protein sequence: CASRTGNSYEQYF. The chain is built from TRBV2 and TRBJ2-7; a possible D gene is TRBD2 (5 bases). The V gene lost 6 bases and the J gene lost 0 bases, with 9 bases spanning the gap. Looked up from germline, CDR1 is SNHLY and CDR2 is FYNNEI. The length of the CDR3 is 13 residues.

The CDR3 reads CSVEQGHYEQYF. CDR3 sequence (DNA): TGCAGCGTTGAACAGGGGCACTACGAGCAGTACTTC. The rearrangement uses TRBV29-1 and TRBJ2-7; possible D gene TRBD1, 6 bases. V lost 2 bases to trimming and J lost 3 bases, with 8 bases between them. Germline CDR1 and CDR2: SQVTM and ANQGSEA. The CDR3 extends over 12 amino acids.

The chain uses TRBV4-2 and TRBJ2-7; no reliable D call. The germline V gene encodes CDR1 LGHNA and CDR2 YNFKEQ. V was shortened by 0 bases and J by 3 bases, with 9 bases between the two germline ends. There are 14 residues in the CDR3. In nucleotides, the CDR3 is TGTGCCAGCAGCCAAGATCTAGGTTTCTACGAGCAGTACTTC. It encodes CASSQDLGFYEQYF.